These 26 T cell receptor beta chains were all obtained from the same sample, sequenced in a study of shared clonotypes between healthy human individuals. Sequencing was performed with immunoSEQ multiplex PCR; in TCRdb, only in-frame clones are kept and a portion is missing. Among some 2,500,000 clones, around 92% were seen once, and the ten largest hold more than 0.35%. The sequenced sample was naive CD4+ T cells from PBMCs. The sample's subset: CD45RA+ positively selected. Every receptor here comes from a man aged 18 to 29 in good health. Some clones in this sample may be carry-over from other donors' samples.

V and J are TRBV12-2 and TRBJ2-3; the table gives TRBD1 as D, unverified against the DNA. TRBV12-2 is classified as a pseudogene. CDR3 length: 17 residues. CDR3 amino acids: CASRSSDRGPGTDTQYF. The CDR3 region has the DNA TGTGCAAGTCGCTCGTCCGACAGGGGGCCTGGCACAGATACGCAGTATTTT.

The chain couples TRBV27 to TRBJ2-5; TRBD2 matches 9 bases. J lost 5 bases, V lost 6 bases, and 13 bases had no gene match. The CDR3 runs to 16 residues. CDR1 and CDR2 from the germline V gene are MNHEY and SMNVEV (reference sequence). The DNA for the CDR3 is TGTGCCAGCAGACAGAACCGCCGGGCGGGAGGGGAGACCCAGTACTTC. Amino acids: CASRQNRRAGGETQYF.

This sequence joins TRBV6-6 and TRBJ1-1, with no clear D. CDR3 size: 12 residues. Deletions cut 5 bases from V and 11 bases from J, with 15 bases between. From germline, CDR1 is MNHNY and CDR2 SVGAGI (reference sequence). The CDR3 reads CASSQTRERAFF. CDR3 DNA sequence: TGTGCCAGCAGTCAGACAAGGGAGAGGGCTTTCTTT.

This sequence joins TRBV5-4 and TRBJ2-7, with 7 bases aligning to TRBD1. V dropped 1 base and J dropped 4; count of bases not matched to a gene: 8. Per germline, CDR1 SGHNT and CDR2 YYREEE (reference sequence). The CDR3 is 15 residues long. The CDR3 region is CASSLSTGRLYEQYF. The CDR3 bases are TGTGCCAGCAGCTTGTCGACAGGGAGACTTTACGAGCAGTACTTC. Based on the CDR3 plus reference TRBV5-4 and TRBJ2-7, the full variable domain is ETGVTQSPTHLIKTRGQQVTLRCSSQSGHNTVSWYQQALGQGPQFIFQYYREEENGRGNFPPRFSGLQFPNYSSELNVNALELDDSALYLCASSLSTGRLYEQYFGPGTRLTVT.

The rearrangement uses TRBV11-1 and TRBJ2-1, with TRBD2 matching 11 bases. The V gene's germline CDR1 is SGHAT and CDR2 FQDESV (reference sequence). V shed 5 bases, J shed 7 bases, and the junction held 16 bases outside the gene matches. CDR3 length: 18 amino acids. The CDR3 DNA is TGTGCCAGCAGCCGGACAGGGTGGGGGACTAGCGGACTTAATGAGCAGTTCTTC. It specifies CASSRTGWGTSGLNEQFF.

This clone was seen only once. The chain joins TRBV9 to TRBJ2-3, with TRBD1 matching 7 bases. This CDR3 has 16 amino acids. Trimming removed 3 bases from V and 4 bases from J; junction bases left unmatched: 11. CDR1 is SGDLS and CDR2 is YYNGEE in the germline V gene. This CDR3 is CASSGRQGATSDTQYF. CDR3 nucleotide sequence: TGTGCCAGCAGCGGTAGACAGGGAGCCACCTCAGATACGCAGTATTTT.

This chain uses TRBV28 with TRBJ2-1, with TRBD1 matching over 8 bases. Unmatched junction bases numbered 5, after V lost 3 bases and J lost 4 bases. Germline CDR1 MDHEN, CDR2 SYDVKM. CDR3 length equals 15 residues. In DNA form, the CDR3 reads TGTGCCAGCAGTTTCCCGGGACAGGTTTACAATGAGCAGTTCTTC. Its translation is CASSFPGQVYNEQFF.

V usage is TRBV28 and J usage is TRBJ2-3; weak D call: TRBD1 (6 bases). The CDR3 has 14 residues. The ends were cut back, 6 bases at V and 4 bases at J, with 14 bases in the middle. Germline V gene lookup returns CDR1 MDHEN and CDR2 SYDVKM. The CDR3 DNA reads TGTGCCAGCAGCCCACAGGGTTCGTCAGATACGCAGTATTTT. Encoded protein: CASSPQGSSDTQYF.

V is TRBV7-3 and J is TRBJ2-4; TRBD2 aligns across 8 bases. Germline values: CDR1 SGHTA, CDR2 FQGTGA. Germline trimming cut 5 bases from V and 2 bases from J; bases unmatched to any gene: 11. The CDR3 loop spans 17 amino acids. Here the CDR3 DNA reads TGTGCCAGCAGCCCCCACGGGGGGGCCGGGCCCAAAAACATTCAGTACTTC. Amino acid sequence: CASSPHGGAGPKNIQYF.

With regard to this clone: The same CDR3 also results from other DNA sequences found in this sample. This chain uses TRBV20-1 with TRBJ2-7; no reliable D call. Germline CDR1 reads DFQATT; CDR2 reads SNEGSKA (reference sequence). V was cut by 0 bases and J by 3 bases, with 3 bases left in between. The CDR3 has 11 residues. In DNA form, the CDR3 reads TGCAGTGCTAGAGAGAACTACGAGCAGTACTTC. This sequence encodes CSARENYEQYF.

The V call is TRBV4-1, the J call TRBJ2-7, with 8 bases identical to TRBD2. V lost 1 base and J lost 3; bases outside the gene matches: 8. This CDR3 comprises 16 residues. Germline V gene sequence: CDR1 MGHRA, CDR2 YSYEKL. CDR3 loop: CASSQAPNSGNYEQYF. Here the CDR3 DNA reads TGCGCCAGCAGCCAAGCGCCTAATAGCGGGAACTACGAGCAGTACTTC.

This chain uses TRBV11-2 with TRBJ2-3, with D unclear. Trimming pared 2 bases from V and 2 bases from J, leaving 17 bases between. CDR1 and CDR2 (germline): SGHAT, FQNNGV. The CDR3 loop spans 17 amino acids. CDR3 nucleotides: TGTGCCAGCAGCTTAATCACTCGTTCCGCCTACACAGATACGCAGTATTTT. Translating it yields CASSLITRSAYTDTQYF.

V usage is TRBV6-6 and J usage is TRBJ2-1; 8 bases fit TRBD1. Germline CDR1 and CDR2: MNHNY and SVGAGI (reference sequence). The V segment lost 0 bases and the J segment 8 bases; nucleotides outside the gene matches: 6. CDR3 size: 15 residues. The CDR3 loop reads CASSYSGQAPDEQFF. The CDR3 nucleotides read TGTGCCAGCAGTTACTCGGGACAGGCCCCCGATGAGCAGTTCTTC.

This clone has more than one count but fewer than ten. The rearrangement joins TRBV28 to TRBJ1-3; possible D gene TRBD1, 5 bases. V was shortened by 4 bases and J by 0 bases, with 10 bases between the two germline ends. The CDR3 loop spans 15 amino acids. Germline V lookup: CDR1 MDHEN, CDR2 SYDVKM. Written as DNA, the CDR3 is TGTGCCAGCAGTTATCCGGGGGTCTCTGGAAACACCATATATTTT. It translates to CASSYPGVSGNTIYF.

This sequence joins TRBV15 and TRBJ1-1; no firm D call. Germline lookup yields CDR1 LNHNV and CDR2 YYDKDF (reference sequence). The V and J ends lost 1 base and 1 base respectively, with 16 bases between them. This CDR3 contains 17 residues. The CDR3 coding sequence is TGTGCCACCAGCAGAGTTCCTACGGGGTTTGGGAACACTGAAGCTTTCTTT. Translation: CATSRVPTGFGNTEAFF.

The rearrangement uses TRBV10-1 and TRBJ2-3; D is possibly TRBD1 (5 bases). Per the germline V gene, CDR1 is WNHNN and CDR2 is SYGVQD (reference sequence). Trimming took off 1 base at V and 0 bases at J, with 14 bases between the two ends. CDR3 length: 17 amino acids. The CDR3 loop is CASSELARVSSTDTQYF. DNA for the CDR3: TGCGCCAGCAGTGAGTTGGCCAGGGTGTCTAGCACAGATACGCAGTATTTT.

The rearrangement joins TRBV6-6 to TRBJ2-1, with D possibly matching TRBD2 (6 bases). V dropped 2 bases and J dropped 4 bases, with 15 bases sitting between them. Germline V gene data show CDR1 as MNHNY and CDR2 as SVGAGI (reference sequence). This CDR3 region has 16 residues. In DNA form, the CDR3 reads TGTGCCAGCAGTTACCCACGGGTCAGCGGGTACAATGAGCAGTTCTTC. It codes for CASSYPRVSGYNEQFF.

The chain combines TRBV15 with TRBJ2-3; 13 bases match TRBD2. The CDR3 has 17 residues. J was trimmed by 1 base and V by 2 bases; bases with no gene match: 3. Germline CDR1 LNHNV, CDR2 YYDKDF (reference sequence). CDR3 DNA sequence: TGTGCCACCAGCAGACAGGGACTAGCGGGACGCACAGATACGCAGTATTTT. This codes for CATSRQGLAGRTDTQYF.

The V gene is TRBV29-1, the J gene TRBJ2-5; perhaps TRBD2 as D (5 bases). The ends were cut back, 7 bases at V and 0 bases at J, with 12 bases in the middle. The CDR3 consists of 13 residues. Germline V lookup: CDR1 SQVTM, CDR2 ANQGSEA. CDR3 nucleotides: TGCAGCGGCCGACGGGGAAACCAAGAGACCCAGTACTTC. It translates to CSGRRGNQETQYF.

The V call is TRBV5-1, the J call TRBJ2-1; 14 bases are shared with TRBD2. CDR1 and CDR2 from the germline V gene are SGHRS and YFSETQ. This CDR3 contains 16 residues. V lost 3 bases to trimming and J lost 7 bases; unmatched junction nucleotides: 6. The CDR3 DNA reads TGCGCCAGCAGCTCCTACGGGACTAGCGGGGGTAATGAGCAGTTCTTC. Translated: CASSSYGTSGGNEQFF.

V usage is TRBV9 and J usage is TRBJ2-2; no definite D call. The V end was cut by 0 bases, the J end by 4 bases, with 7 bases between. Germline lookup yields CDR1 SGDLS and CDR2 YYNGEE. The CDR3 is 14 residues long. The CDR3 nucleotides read TGTGCCAGCAGCGTAGGGGCAGTCACCGGGGAGCTGTTTTTT. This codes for CASSVGAVTGELFF. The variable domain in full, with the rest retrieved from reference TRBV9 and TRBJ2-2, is DSGVTQTPKHLITATGQRVTLRCSPRSGDLSVYWYQQSLDQGLQFLIQYYNGEERAKGNILERFSAQQFPDLHSELNLSSLELGDSALYFCASSVGAVTGELFFGEGSRLTVL.

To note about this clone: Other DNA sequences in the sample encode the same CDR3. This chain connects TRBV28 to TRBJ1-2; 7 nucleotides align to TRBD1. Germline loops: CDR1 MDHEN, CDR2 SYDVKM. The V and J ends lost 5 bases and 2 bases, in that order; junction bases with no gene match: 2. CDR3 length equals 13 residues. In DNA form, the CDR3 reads TGTGCCAGCAGTCGGGACAGAAACTATGGCTACACCTTC. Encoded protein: CASSRDRNYGYTF.

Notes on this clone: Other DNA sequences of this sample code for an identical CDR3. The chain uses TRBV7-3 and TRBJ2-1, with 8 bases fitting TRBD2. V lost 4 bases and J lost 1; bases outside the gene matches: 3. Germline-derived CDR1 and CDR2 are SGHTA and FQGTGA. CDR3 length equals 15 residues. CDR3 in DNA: TGTGCCAGCAGCTCCATAGCGGGGTCCTACAATGAGCAGTTCTTC. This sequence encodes CASSSIAGSYNEQFF.

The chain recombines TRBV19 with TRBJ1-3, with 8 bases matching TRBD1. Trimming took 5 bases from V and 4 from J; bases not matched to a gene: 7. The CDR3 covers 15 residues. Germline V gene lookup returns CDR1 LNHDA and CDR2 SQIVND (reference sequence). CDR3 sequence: CASSVDRGRGNTIYF. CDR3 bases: TGTGCCAGTAGTGTCGACAGGGGCCGCGGAAACACCATATATTTT.

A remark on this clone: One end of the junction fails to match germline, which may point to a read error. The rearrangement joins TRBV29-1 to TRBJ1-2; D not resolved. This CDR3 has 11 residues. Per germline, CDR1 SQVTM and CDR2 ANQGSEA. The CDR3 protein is CSFFKGPVMAF. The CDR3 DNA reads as TGCAGCTTTTTCAAAGGACCTGTCATGGCCTTC.

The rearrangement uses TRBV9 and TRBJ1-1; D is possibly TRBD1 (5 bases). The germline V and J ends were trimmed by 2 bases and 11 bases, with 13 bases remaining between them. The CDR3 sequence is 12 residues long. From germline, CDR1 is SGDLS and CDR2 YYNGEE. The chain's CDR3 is CASSVGAGRAFF. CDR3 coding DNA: TGTGCCAGCAGCGTCGGGGCGGGTAGGGCTTTCTTT.